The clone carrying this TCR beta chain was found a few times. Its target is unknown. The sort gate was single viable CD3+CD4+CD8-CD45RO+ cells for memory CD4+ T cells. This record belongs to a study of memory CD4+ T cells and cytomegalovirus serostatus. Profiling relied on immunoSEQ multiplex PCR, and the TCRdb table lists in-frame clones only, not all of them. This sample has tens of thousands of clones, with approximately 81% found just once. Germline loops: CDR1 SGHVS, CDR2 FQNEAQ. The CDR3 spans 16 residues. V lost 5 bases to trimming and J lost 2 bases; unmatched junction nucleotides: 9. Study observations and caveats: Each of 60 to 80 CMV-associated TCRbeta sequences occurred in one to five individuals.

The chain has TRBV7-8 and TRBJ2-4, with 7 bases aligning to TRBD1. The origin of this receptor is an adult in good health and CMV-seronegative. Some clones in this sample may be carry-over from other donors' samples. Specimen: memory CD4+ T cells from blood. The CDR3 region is CASSLNRGASKNIQYF. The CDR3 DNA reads TGTGCCAGCAGCCTCAACAGGGGAGCGTCCAAAAACATTCAGTACTTC. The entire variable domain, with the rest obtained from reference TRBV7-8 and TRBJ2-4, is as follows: GAGVSQSPRYKVAKRGQDVALRCDPISGHVSLFWYQQALGQGPEFLTYFQNEAQLDKSGLPSDRFFAERPEGSVSTLKIQRTQQEDSAVYLCASSLNRGASKNIQYFGAGTRLSVL.